This entry lists 23 T cell receptor beta chains sequenced from one sample in a study of blood T cell repertoires in COVID-19. Libraries were prepared by immunoSEQ multiplex PCR; TCRdb keeps only in-frame clonotypes and omits some of them. The profile shows about 280,000 clones, over 75% of them singletons. The sample comprised peripheral blood. All receptors derive from a human donor in a cohort sampled during active COVID-19.

The gene calls are TRBV28 and TRBJ2-3, with 7 bases fitting TRBD2. Germline trimming cut 6 bases from V and 1 base from J; bases unmatched to any gene: 13. From germline, CDR1 is MDHEN and CDR2 SYDVKM. The CDR3 has 17 amino acids. The CDR3 spells CASRATLAVGGTDTQYF. CDR3 bases: TGTGCCAGCAGAGCGACGCTAGCGGTGGGGGGCACAGATACGCAGTATTTT.

This clone has a handful of counts. This sequence joins TRBV2 and TRBJ2-1; possibly TRBD2 for D (6 bases). Germline loops: CDR1 SNHLY, CDR2 FYNNEI. Trimming removed 7 bases at V and 2 bases at J, with 15 bases between. This CDR3 comprises 15 residues. Here the CDR3 reads CASTGRGAAYNEQFF. The CDR3 DNA sequence: TGTGCCAGCACCGGACGCGGGGCAGCCTACAATGAGCAGTTCTTC.

V usage is TRBV10-3 and J usage is TRBJ2-2; 8 bases are a match to TRBD2. CDR3 length equals 14 residues. J was trimmed by 3 bases and V by 9 bases; bases with no gene match: 6. Germline V gives CDR1 ENHRY, CDR2 SYGVKD. The CDR3 nucleotides read TGTGCCATGAAGCGGGGGCTGGACACCGGGGAGCTGTTTTTT. The encoded protein is CAMKRGLDTGELFF.

The chain combines TRBV2 with TRBJ2-7, with TRBD1 matching 10 bases. Germline CDR1 reads SNHLY; CDR2 reads FYNNEI. The length of the CDR3 is 14 residues. The V and J ends lost 4 bases and 3 bases, in that order; junction bases with no gene match: 3. This CDR3 is CASSGTGGDYEQYF. DNA for the CDR3: TGTGCCAGCAGTGGGACAGGGGGGGACTACGAGCAGTACTTC.

This clone was detected only a few times. This chain connects TRBV3-1 (or the pseudogene TRBV3-2) to TRBJ2-1, with TRBD1 as a possible D gene (5 bases). CDR3 length equals 17 residues. The V end lost 1 base, the J end lost 0 bases, and 13 bases lay between the germline ends. Germline V lookup: CDR1 LGHDT, CDR2 YNNKEL (reference sequence). CDR3 DNA sequence: TGTGCCAGCAGCCAAGTAAGGGGTCTCGGCTCCTACAATGAGCAGTTCTTC. This translates into CASSQVRGLGSYNEQFF.

The rearrangement links TRBV27 to TRBJ2-1, with 10 bases matching TRBD2. CDR3 length: 16 amino acids. Per germline, CDR1 MNHEY and CDR2 SMNVEV (reference sequence). Losses at the gene ends were 6 bases for V and 3 bases for J; bases not matched to a gene: 8. In DNA form, the CDR3 reads TGTGCCAGCAGGCCTAGCGGGAGTTCGTACTACAATGAGCAGTTCTTC. As protein: CASRPSGSSYYNEQFF.

As regards this clone: The sample has other DNA sequences that encode this CDR3 too. The chain combines TRBV7-3 with TRBJ2-5, with D uncertain. CDR3 length: 13 residues. Trimming removed 5 bases at V and 2 bases at J, with 9 bases between. The germline gives CDR1 SGHTA, CDR2 FQGTGA. CDR3 nucleotides: TGTGCCAGCAGCCGTGGGCCTCAAGAGACCCAGTACTTC. It specifies CASSRGPQETQYF.

CDR3 nucleotide sequence: TGTGCCAGCAGGCAGCGGACTAGCACAGATACGCAGTATTTT. Translating gives CASRQRTSTDTQYF. The chain couples TRBV7-2 to TRBJ2-3, with D possibly being TRBD2 (5 bases). V was shortened by 6 bases and J by 0 bases, with 10 bases between the two germline ends. This CDR3 has 14 amino acids. CDR1 and CDR2 (germline): SGHTA, FQGNSA. Full variable domain (missing parts from reference TRBV7-2 and TRBJ2-3): GAGVSQSPSNKVTEKGKDVELRCDPISGHTALYWYRQSLGQGLEFLIYFQGNSAPDKSGLPSDRFSAERTGGSVSTLTIQRTQQEDSAVYLCASRQRTSTDTQYFGPGTRLTVL.

This chain links TRBV9 with TRBJ2-3, with 9 positions matching TRBD2. This CDR3 comprises 15 residues. The V gene end was trimmed by 1 base and the J gene end by 4 bases; junction bases not matched to a gene: 4. The germline V gene encodes CDR1 SGDLS and CDR2 YYNGEE. The CDR3 DNA follows: TGTGCCAGCAGCGTATCTAGCGGGGTATCAGATACGCAGTATTTT. Its translation: CASSVSSGVSDTQYF. The whole variable domain, remainder taken from reference TRBV9 and TRBJ2-3, is DSGVTQTPKHLITATGQRVTLRCSPRSGDLSVYWYQQSLDQGLQFLIQYYNGEERAKGNILERFSAQQFPDLHSELNLSSLELGDSALYFCASSVSSGVSDTQYFGPGTRLTVL.

This chain uses TRBV7-8 with TRBJ2-3; 15 bases line up with TRBD2. The ends lost 3 bases at V and 3 bases at J; junction bases unmatched: 1. From germline, CDR1 is SGHVS and CDR2 FQNEAQ. CDR3 length equals 16 residues. DNA for the CDR3: TGTGCCAGCAGCTTGGGACTAGCGGGAGGAACAGATACGCAGTATTTT. Translation: CASSLGLAGGTDTQYF.

The chain combines TRBV19 with TRBJ2-1, with no clear D. V was shortened by 5 bases and J by 0 bases, with 8 bases between the two germline ends. Looked up from germline, CDR1 is LNHDA and CDR2 is SQIVND (reference sequence). The CDR3 length is 14 residues. The CDR3 nucleotides read TGTGCCAGTAGTCAAAGAGCCTCCTACAATGAGCAGTTCTTC. It specifies CASSQRASYNEQFF.

The rearrangement uses TRBV5-1 and TRBJ2-7; 10 bases fit TRBD2. Trimming at V came to 4 bases and at J to 8 bases, leaving 6 bases not matched to a gene. Looked up from germline, CDR1 is SGHRS and CDR2 is YFSETQ. This CDR3 is 13 amino acids long. CDR3: CASSPGTSEQQYF. The CDR3 DNA is TGCGCCAGCAGCCCCGGGACTAGCGAACAGCAGTACTTC.

The V and J genes are TRBV28 and TRBJ2-1; TRBD2 agrees at 9 bases. Germline lookup yields CDR1 MDHEN and CDR2 SYDVKM. J gave up 1 base and V 5 bases, and 15 bases lay outside the gene matches. This CDR3 is built from 19 residues. The CDR3 loop reads CASSPSRRMTSGSYNEQFF. The CDR3 DNA reads as TGTGCCAGCAGTCCCTCGCGTAGAATGACTAGCGGATCCTACAATGAGCAGTTCTTC.

This rearrangement joins TRBV2 to TRBJ2-1; 10 bases are shared with TRBD1. Germline loops: CDR1 SNHLY, CDR2 FYNNEI. CDR3 length: 14 residues. V shed 7 bases, J shed 4 bases, and the junction held 4 bases outside the gene matches. The CDR3 spells CASNRDRGYNEQFF. The CDR3 bases are TGTGCCAGCAACCGGGACAGGGGTTACAATGAGCAGTTCTTC.

V usage is TRBV27 and J usage is TRBJ2-7; 11 bases line up with TRBD2. The trim removed 7 bases at V and 1 base at J, leaving 6 bases unmatched. The CDR3 loop spans 15 amino acids. Germline V gives CDR1 MNHEY, CDR2 SMNVEV (reference sequence). The CDR3 DNA reads TGTGCCAGCACCTCCCCTAGCGGGGGGTCCTACGAGCAGTACTTC. Translated, it gives CASTSPSGGSYEQYF.

The V gene is TRBV18, the J gene TRBJ2-7, with a possible D match to TRBD1 (6 bases). Germline CDR1 reads KGHSH; CDR2 reads LQKENI. The germline V and J ends were trimmed by 6 bases and 1 base, with 13 bases remaining between them. The CDR3 consists of 14 residues. Written as DNA, the CDR3 is TGTGCCAGCTCGATGCAGGGGACGTCCTACGAGCAGTACTTC. Translated: CASSMQGTSYEQYF.

The table lists this clone with a few counts. This chain connects TRBV3-1 (or the pseudogene TRBV3-2) to TRBJ2-5; D ambiguous. Deletions cut 0 bases from V and 6 bases from J, with 5 bases between. Germline values: CDR1 LGHDT, CDR2 YNNKEL (reference sequence). The CDR3 extends over 12 amino acids. The CDR3 loop is CASSQDEKTQYF. As DNA, the CDR3 is TGTGCCAGCAGCCAAGATGAGAAGACCCAGTACTTC.

The sample holds one count of this clone. The gene calls are TRBV7-9 and TRBJ2-1, with 12 bases lining up with TRBD2. Germline assignment: CDR1 SEHNR and CDR2 FQNEAQ (reference sequence). V lost 5 bases and J lost 6; bases outside the gene matches: 5. The CDR3 is made up of 15 amino acids. The CDR3 DNA reads as TGTGCCAGCAGCCCAACTAGCGGGAGGTCCAATGAGCAGTTCTTC. As protein: CASSPTSGRSNEQFF.

The V gene is TRBV19, the J gene TRBJ1-1; tentatively, D is TRBD1 (6 bases). This CDR3 has 15 residues. Germline V gene lookup returns CDR1 LNHDA and CDR2 SQIVND (reference sequence). Trimming removed 6 bases from V and 4 bases from J, with 18 bases in between. This CDR3 reads CASRALTGTLTEAFF. The CDR3 bases are TGTGCCAGTAGGGCTCTTACAGGGACCCTCACTGAAGCTTTCTTT.

The rearrangement joins TRBV10-2 to TRBJ2-7; TRBD2 agrees at 8 bases. The V gene end was trimmed by 6 bases and the J gene end by 3 bases; junction bases not matched to a gene: 10. This CDR3 contains 15 residues. Germline V gene sequence: CDR1 WSHSY, CDR2 SAAADI. Here the CDR3 reads CASRREAGVGYEQYF. Written as DNA, the CDR3 is TGCGCCAGCAGGAGGGAAGCGGGAGTGGGCTACGAGCAGTACTTC.

The rearrangement links TRBV10-3 to TRBJ2-3; tentative D call: TRBD2 (6 bases). The ends were cut back, 9 bases at V and 5 bases at J, with 18 bases in the middle. The CDR3 runs to 14 residues. In germline, CDR1 is ENHRY, CDR2 SYGVKD. The CDR3 DNA follows: TGTGCCATTTCGGGGCGGGAAAGTAGAGATACGCAGTATTTT. Translation gives CAISGRESRDTQYF.

The chain combines TRBV19 with TRBJ2-7, with TRBD2 matching 8 bases. The CDR3 is made up of 15 amino acids. The ends lost 6 bases at V and 5 bases at J; junction bases unmatched: 12. Germline values: CDR1 LNHDA, CDR2 SQIVND (reference sequence). The CDR3 DNA sequence: TGTGCCAGTAGAGGAACCGGGACTAGTGAGGACGAGCAGTACTTC. Translating gives CASRGTGTSEDEQYF.

CDR3 in amino acids: CASSGTGTAYDKLFF. In nucleotides, the CDR3 is TGTGCCAGCAGCGGAACCGGGACAGCCTACGATAAACTGTTTTTT. This chain joins TRBV3-1 (or the pseudogene TRBV3-2) and TRBJ1-4; 7 bases agree with TRBD1. V gave up 5 bases and J gave up 11 bases; unmatched junction bases: 14. CDR3 length: 15 residues. Germline V gene sequence: CDR1 LGHDT, CDR2 YNNKEL (reference sequence).